Listed here are 31 T cell receptor beta chains from one sample, sequenced in a study of response to subunit inactivated influenza vaccine (dated by TCRdb to 2017 to 2018). Library construction relied on RT-PCR. The sequencer listed for this sample is Illumina HiSeq 2500. TCRdb took the public reads, trimmed them with fastp at Q25, ran MiXCR for clone calling and kept in-frame beta chains. Records with the same CDR3 protein are collapsed into one entry carrying the most frequent genes and DNA. The sample table shows a few hundred thousand distinct CDR3 sequences, and about 14% are seen once. Approximately 10% of the sample comes from the top ten. Sequencing was performed on PBMCs from blood, taken roughly 12 days after vaccination. These receptors were collected from a man aged 45 to 65 who received an inactivated influenza vaccine. Donor details come from another sample of the same person, matched by shared clones.

At least ten counts were recorded for this clonotype. The chain uses TRBV5-1 and TRBJ2-3; unclear D gene. Germline-derived CDR1 and CDR2 are SGHRS and YFSETQ. The germline V and J ends were trimmed by 2 bases and 0 bases, with 7 bases remaining between them. The CDR3 length is 14 residues. CDR3 sequence: CASSFSESTDTQYF. The CDR3 DNA sequence: TGCGCCAGCAGCTTCTCAGAGAGCACAGATACGCAGTATTTT.

V and J are TRBV15 and TRBJ2-4, with 12 bases that match TRBD1. Germline V gives CDR1 LNHNV, CDR2 YYDKDF (reference sequence). This CDR3 comprises 18 residues. After removal of 0 bases from V and 5 bases from J, the junction contained 8 bases not matched to a gene. CDR3 bases: TGTGCCACCAGCAGAGATTGGGGACAGGGGGCAGTGGAAAACATTCAGTACTTC. Its protein product is CATSRDWGQGAVENIQYF.

The sample holds many counts of this clonotype. The chain carries TRBV12-3 or TRBV12-4 and TRBJ2-7; 10 bases line up with TRBD2. This CDR3 region has 15 residues. Trimming at V came to 6 bases and at J to 3 bases, leaving 8 bases not matched to a gene. CDR3 sequence: CASSRALAGLYEQYF. The CDR3 DNA is TGTGCCAGCAGCCGAGCACTAGCGGGACTCTACGAGCAGTACTTC.

The chain employs TRBV14 and TRBJ2-2; D remains ambiguous. Trimming cost V 2 bases and J 2 bases, with 3 bases left between them. Looked up from germline, CDR1 is SGHDN and CDR2 is FVKESK. The CDR3 sequence is 13 residues long. CDR3 region: CASSQLNTGELFF. The DNA of the CDR3 is TGTGCCAGCAGCCAACTCAACACCGGGGAGCTGTTTTTT.

The genes are TRBV20-1 and TRBJ2-1, with no clear D. Germline-derived CDR1 and CDR2 are DFQATT and SNEGSKA (reference sequence). CDR3 length: 14 amino acids. Trimming stripped 2 bases from V and 10 bases from J, with 18 bases between. This CDR3 is CSARPSIGVGEQFF. DNA of the CDR3: TGCAGTGCTAGACCGTCAATCGGAGTCGGAGAGCAGTTCTTC.

This clonotype came up a few times. The chain uses TRBV6-5 and TRBJ1-1; D may be TRBD1 (5 bases). The CDR3 consists of 12 residues. Trimming removed 2 bases at V and 8 bases at J, with 9 bases between. Per germline, CDR1 MNHEY and CDR2 SVGAGI. CDR3 loop: CASSYMGREAFF. CDR3 coding DNA: TGTGCCAGCAGTTACATGGGACGAGAAGCTTTCTTT.

V gene TRBV7-9 combines with J gene TRBJ1-1, with TRBD1 matching over 7 bases. The germline gives CDR1 SEHNR, CDR2 FQNEAQ (reference sequence). This CDR3 spans 14 amino acids. V shed 5 bases, J shed 5 bases, and the junction held 8 bases outside the gene matches. CDR3: CASSQGRQGTEAFF. In DNA, the CDR3 is TGTGCCAGCAGCCAAGGGAGACAGGGTACTGAAGCTTTCTTT.

The V gene is TRBV12-3 or TRBV12-4, the J gene TRBJ1-4, with D possibly matching TRBD1 (6 bases). There are 11 residues in the CDR3. V lost 6 bases and J 15 bases, leaving 14 bases between the germline ends. In DNA, the CDR3 is TGTGCCAGCAGCTTCGGGGGGCGGGTGTTTTTT. Encoded protein: CASSFGGRVFF.

At least ten counts were recorded for this clonotype. The chain recombines TRBV7-9 with TRBJ2-5; D is possibly TRBD2 (5 bases). The germline CDR1 and CDR2 sequences are SEHNR and FQNEAQ (reference sequence). Trimming removed 0 bases from V and 2 bases from J, with 16 bases in between. The CDR3 runs 17 residues. The CDR3 bases are TGTGCCAGCAGCTTAGCTGTTGGTAGCGCTAGTCAAGAGACCCAGTACTTC. Its protein is CASSLAVGSASQETQYF.

This clonotype has just a few counts. The chain joins TRBV3-1 to TRBJ2-1, with a weak D call TRBD2 (6 bases). The CDR3 length is 15 residues. The germline gives CDR1 LGHDT, CDR2 YNNKEL (reference sequence). Trimming stripped 0 bases from V and 2 bases from J, with 8 bases between. CDR3: CASSQEAGTYNEQFF. CDR3 nucleotides: TGTGCCAGCAGCCAAGAGGCGGGAACCTACAATGAGCAGTTCTTC.

This clonotype was recorded many times. A read error may account for a junction end that differs from germline. V usage is TRBV5-1 and J usage is TRBJ1-2; tentative D call: TRBD1 (6 bases). This CDR3 is built from 11 residues. Germline CDR1 SGHRS, CDR2 YFSETQ. The CDR3, as DNA: TGTGCCAGCAGTTTAGGGGGTGGCTACACCTTC. Its protein product is CASSLGGGYTF. The entire variable domain, with the rest obtained from reference TRBV5-1 and TRBJ1-2, is as follows: KAGVTQTPRYLIKTRGQQVTLSCSPISGHRSVSWYQQTPGQGLQFLFEYFSETQRNKGNFPGRFSGRQFSNSRSEMNVSTLELGDSALYLCASSLGGGYTFGSGTRLTVV.

The V call is TRBV6-1, the J call TRBJ2-7; D is uncertain. There are 12 residues in the CDR3. Germline V CDR1 and CDR2: MNHNS, SASEGT. The germline V and J ends were trimmed by 7 bases and 3 bases, with 10 bases remaining between them. The DNA for the CDR3 is TGTGCCAGCATGGCGGATTACTACGAGCAGTACTTC. It translates to CASMADYYEQYF.

The rearrangement uses TRBV7-3 and TRBJ2-3; D possibly matches TRBD1 or TRBD2 (6 bases each). The V end lost 0 bases, the J end lost 6 bases, and 22 bases lay between the germline ends. The V gene's germline CDR1 is SGHTA and CDR2 FQGTGA. This CDR3 is 18 amino acids long. CDR3 amino acids: CASSLTLRGTPLSDTQYF. In DNA form, the CDR3 reads TGTGCCAGCAGCTTAACGTTAAGGGGGACTCCCCTTTCGGATACGCAGTATTTT.

The CDR3 protein is CASSLGSGATQYF. The CDR3 DNA is TGTGCCAGCAGCTTAGGGAGCGGGGCGACCCAGTACTTC. The chain carries TRBV13 and TRBJ2-5, with TRBD2 matching over 7 bases. The V gene's germline CDR1 is PRHDT and CDR2 FYEKMQ (reference sequence). Trimming removed 0 bases from V and 7 bases from J; junction bases left unmatched: 2. CDR3 length: 13 residues.

The rearrangement uses TRBV15 and TRBJ1-1, with 10 bases aligning to TRBD1. Germline V gene data show CDR1 as LNHNV and CDR2 as YYDKDF (reference sequence). J gave up 4 bases and V 5 bases, and 4 bases lay outside the gene matches. The CDR3 has 14 residues. Written as DNA, the CDR3 is TGTGCCACCAGCGGAGGACAGGGGGGCACTGAAGCTTTCTTT. It yields the protein CATSGGQGGTEAFF.

This rearrangement joins TRBV5-1 to TRBJ2-7; perhaps TRBD1 as D (5 bases). The V and J ends lost 2 bases and 0 bases respectively, with 9 bases between them. This CDR3 contains 14 residues. The germline V gene has CDR1 SGHRS and CDR2 YFSETQ. CDR3 nucleotide sequence: TGCGCCAGCAGCTTTGACAGTTTCTCCTACGAGCAGTACTTC. It encodes CASSFDSFSYEQYF.

This clonotype was seen more than once but under ten times. V gene TRBV29-1 combines with J gene TRBJ1-2; the match to TRBD1 covers 7 bases. This CDR3 comprises 14 residues. The V segment lost 5 bases and the J segment 5 bases; nucleotides outside the gene matches: 11. CDR1 is SQVTM, CDR2 ANQGSEA, per germline. The CDR3 is CSVRSTGLGYGYTF. The CDR3 bases are TGCAGCGTTCGTTCGACAGGGCTAGGGTATGGCTACACCTTC. The full variable domain, rest sourced from reference TRBV29-1 and TRBJ1-2, is SAVISQKPSRDICQRGTSLTIQCQVDSQVTMMFWYRQQPGQSLTLIATANQGSEATYESGFVIDKFPISRPNLTFSTLTVSNMSPEDSSIYLCSVRSTGLGYGYTFGSGTRLTVV.

This clonotype was found a few times. The chain uses TRBV10-3 and TRBJ2-1; no firm D call. From germline, CDR1 is ENHRY and CDR2 SYGVKD. Trimming stripped 8 bases from V and 6 bases from J, with 11 bases between. The CDR3 length is 12 residues. CDR3 sequence reads: CAIASARNEQFF. CDR3 bases: TGTGCCATCGCGAGCGCCCGCAATGAGCAGTTCTTC.

The chain uses TRBV12-3 or TRBV12-4 and TRBJ1-5; 9 positions match TRBD1. The CDR3 contains 15 residues. The V segment lost 5 bases and the J segment 4 bases; nucleotides outside the gene matches: 6. The CDR3 sequence: CASSPGTGINQPQHF. The CDR3, as DNA: TGTGCCAGCAGTCCCGGGACAGGGATTAATCAGCCCCAGCATTTT.

The chain couples TRBV11-2 to TRBJ1-1, with unresolved D. CDR1 is SGHAT, CDR2 FQNNGV, per germline. Deletions cut 7 bases from V and 1 base from J, with 16 bases between. This CDR3 spans 15 amino acids. The CDR3 DNA is TGTGCCAGCACGCTATTCCGCCCAGAGAACACTGAAGCTTTCTTT. Protein product: CASTLFRPENTEAFF.

This CDR3 reads CASSSPGLPNEQFF. CDR3 DNA sequence: TGTGCCAGCAGCTCGCCGGGACTACCCAATGAGCAGTTCTTC. This chain connects TRBV11-2 to TRBJ2-1; 7 nucleotides match TRBD2. CDR3 length equals 14 residues. Germline lookup yields CDR1 SGHAT and CDR2 FQNNGV. J gave up 6 bases and V 4 bases, and 6 bases lay outside the gene matches.

This rearrangement joins TRBV24-1 to TRBJ2-3; TRBD2 agrees at 11 bases. Germline trimming cut 4 bases from V and 7 bases from J; bases unmatched to any gene: 6. In germline, CDR1 is KGHDR, CDR2 SFDVKD. CDR3 length equals 15 residues. CDR3: CATSDPTSGGYTQYF. The CDR3 DNA follows: TGTGCCACCAGTGACCCTACTAGCGGGGGTTATACGCAGTATTTT.

This clonotype was counted many times. CDR3 sequence (DNA): TGCAGTGCTCCCAGACAGGTCACTGAGCAGTTCTTC. It yields the protein CSAPRQVTEQFF. The V call is TRBV20-1, the J call TRBJ2-1; a possible D gene is TRBD1 (6 bases). V was shortened by 5 bases and J by 9 bases, with 14 bases between the two germline ends. The length of the CDR3 is 12 residues. Germline assignment: CDR1 DFQATT and CDR2 SNEGSKA (reference sequence).

As for this clonotype: At one end the junction does not follow the germline gene, possibly because of a read error. This chain joins TRBV19 and TRBJ2-2; D may be TRBD1 (5 bases). The V gene's germline CDR1 is LNHDA and CDR2 SQIVND (reference sequence). The CDR3 sequence is 13 residues long. This CDR3 reads CASSIPGPGELFF. The CDR3 bases are TGTGCCAGTAGTATCCCAGGGCCCGGCGAGCTGTTTTTT.

The chain employs TRBV20-1 and TRBJ2-3, with no clear D. Germline-derived CDR1 and CDR2 are DFQATT and SNEGSKA (reference sequence). Trimming removed 1 base from V and 0 bases from J, with 11 bases in between. This CDR3 has 15 residues. As DNA, the CDR3 is TGCAGTGCTAGAGGCACAGTAACTAGCACAGATACGCAGTATTTT. It translates to CSARGTVTSTDTQYF.

V is TRBV20-1 and J is TRBJ2-1; no clear D gene. Trimming took 0 bases from V and 8 from J, leaving 11 bases between them. The CDR3 is 13 amino acids. Germline V gene sequence: CDR1 DFQATT, CDR2 SNEGSKA (reference sequence). The chain's CDR3 is CSAREQPGHEQFF. CDR3 in DNA: TGCAGTGCTAGAGAGCAACCCGGCCATGAGCAGTTCTTC.

This clonotype was found a few times. The V call is TRBV7-9, the J call TRBJ2-3; possibly TRBD1 or TRBD2 for D (5 bases each). The CDR3 has 15 amino acids. Trimming left V 2 bases short and J 3 bases short, with 12 bases between. Germline CDR1 and CDR2: SEHNR and FQNEAQ (reference sequence). The CDR3 nucleotides are TGTGCCAGCAGCTTAATGGTCTGGGGGACAGATACGCAGTATTTT. Translating gives CASSLMVWGTDTQYF.

The V and J genes are TRBV9 and TRBJ2-7; no definite D call. Germline V gives CDR1 SGDLS, CDR2 YYNGEE. The CDR3 runs to 15 residues. Between the trimmed V and J ends, which lost 4 bases and 2 bases, there was a span of 16 bases. The CDR3 nucleotides read TGTGCCAGCAGCCCAGACGCGACGGCGACCTACGAGCAGTACTTC. Translating gives CASSPDATATYEQYF.

V gene TRBV29-1 combines with J gene TRBJ1-2; D perhaps matches TRBD1 (5 bases). Trimming took off 4 bases at V and 0 bases at J, with 9 bases between the two ends. The CDR3 has 13 amino acids. CDR1 and CDR2 (germline): SQVTM, ANQGSEA. CDR3 in amino acids: CSVGGRTNYGYTF. The CDR3 DNA reads as TGCAGCGTTGGGGGCAGAACTAACTATGGCTACACCTTC.

The chain employs TRBV5-1 and TRBJ2-6; D call uncertain. Trimming removed 0 bases at V and 0 bases at J, with 4 bases between. Germline V lookup: CDR1 SGHRS, CDR2 YFSETQ. The length of the CDR3 is 15 residues. As DNA, the CDR3 is TGCGCCAGCAGCTTGGAACCCTCTGGGGCCAACGTCCTGACTTTC. Translating it yields CASSLEPSGANVLTF.

This clonotype turned up a few times. V and J are TRBV12-3 or TRBV12-4 and TRBJ2-7; unclear D gene. Trimming took off 0 bases at V and 0 bases at J, with 9 bases between the two ends. The CDR3 totals 15 residues. The CDR3 protein is CASSLAGIRSYEQYF. CDR3 DNA: TGTGCCAGCAGTTTAGCGGGGATCCGCTCCTACGAGCAGTACTTC.